One sample yielded the 20 T cell receptor beta chains listed below, sequenced in a study of T cells in Graves' hyperthyroidism and ophthalmopathy. The CDR3 regions of TCR beta were amplified from RNA transcripts. Primed by the HTBI set, a first-round RT-PCR was run on the TCR CDR3. TCRdb independently ran MiXCR on the multiplex PCR reads; one entry per CDR3 protein. The sample carries approximately 600,000 distinct CDR3 sequences, over 12% recorded once. Sequencing input: blood. Receptors were obtained from a woman between 35 and 50 years old with Graves' ophthalmopathy.

This clonotype was seen at least ten times. The rearrangement uses TRBV19 and TRBJ2-5; D gene unclear. CDR1 and CDR2 (germline): LNHDA, SQIVND (reference sequence). V lost 3 bases, J lost 0 bases, and 5 bases lay in between. CDR3 length equals 13 residues. The CDR3 DNA follows: TGTGCCAGTAGTATCGGCAACCAAGAGACCCAGTACTTC. Its protein product is CASSIGNQETQYF.

The chain joins TRBV29-1 to TRBJ1-1; 7 nucleotides align to TRBD1. Germline V CDR1 and CDR2: SQVTM, ANQGSEA. Losses at the gene ends were 7 bases for V and 4 bases for J; bases not matched to a gene: 3. CDR3 length: 11 amino acids. The DNA for the CDR3 is TGCAGCGGGTACAGGGGCACTGAAGCTTTCTTT. It is translated as CSGYRGTEAFF.

In the case of this clonotype: This clone may be a read error of a much larger clone one base away. V is TRBV7-8 and J is TRBJ2-7; D is undetermined. The CDR3 runs 12 residues. The V end lost 5 bases, the J end lost 5 bases, and 10 bases lay between the germline ends. Germline loops: CDR1 SGHVS, CDR2 FQNEAQ. CDR3 DNA sequence: TGTGCCAGCAGCCGAGCTCGGAACGAGCAGTACTTC. Encoded protein: CASSRARNEQYF.

This clonotype has a handful of counts. The rearrangement uses TRBV29-1 and TRBJ2-5, with TRBD1 identical over 11 bases. Germline loops: CDR1 SQVTM, CDR2 ANQGSEA. The CDR3 is 17 amino acids. The V segment lost 6 bases and the J segment 1 base; nucleotides outside the gene matches: 13. The CDR3 DNA sequence: TGCAGCGTGGCCGGGACAGGGGGATACCAACCCCAAGAGACCCAGTACTTC. Translating gives CSVAGTGGYQPQETQYF.

The sample holds a few counts of this clonotype. J is TRBJ2-5 and V is TRBV20-1; TRBD2 aligns across 7 bases. The CDR3 runs 13 residues. The germline gives CDR1 DFQATT, CDR2 SNEGSKA (reference sequence). V dropped 5 bases and J dropped 1; count of bases not matched to a gene: 4. CDR3 region: CSAEAGTQETQYF. In nucleotides, the CDR3 is TGCAGTGCTGAAGCGGGGACCCAAGAGACCCAGTACTTC.

J is TRBJ2-5 and V is TRBV6-2 or TRBV6-3, with TRBD2 identical over 7 bases. Germline lookup yields CDR1 MNHEY and CDR2 SVGEGT. V gave up 5 bases and J gave up 2 bases; unmatched junction bases: 8. This CDR3 spans 15 amino acids. The CDR3 is CASSPRGTTQETQYF. The DNA for the CDR3 is TGTGCCAGCAGTCCACGAGGGACTACTCAAGAGACCCAGTACTTC.

At least ten counts were recorded for this clonotype. The chain carries TRBV6-2 or TRBV6-3 and TRBJ2-1; perhaps TRBD2 as D (5 bases). This CDR3 is built from 13 residues. Trimming cost V 11 bases and J 9 bases, with 20 bases left between them. The germline gives CDR1 MNHEY, CDR2 SVGEGT. DNA for the CDR3: TGTGCCCGTCGAGAGCCCTCGGCGGGTGAGCAGTTCTTC. Translation gives CARREPSAGEQFF.

This clonotype was recorded at least ten times. This chain connects TRBV11-1 to TRBJ2-7, with TRBD2 identical over 14 bases. CDR1 is SGHAT and CDR2 is FQDESV in the germline V gene (reference sequence). Germline trimming cut 1 base from V and 4 bases from J; bases unmatched to any gene: 6. The CDR3 is 17 residues long. DNA for the CDR3: TGTGCCAGCAGCTTAGTCCGAGGGACTAGCGGGAGATACGAGCAGTACTTC. It encodes CASSLVRGTSGRYEQYF.

This clonotype was recorded many times. In DNA form, the CDR3 reads TGTGCCAGCAGCCCCGCAGGGTCCGAAGAGACCCAGTACTTC. This encodes CASSPAGSEETQYF. The chain combines TRBV12-3 or TRBV12-4 with TRBJ2-5, with D possibly matching TRBD1 (5 bases). The CDR3 runs to 14 residues. V was pared by 6 bases and J by 3 bases, with 14 bases between.

This clonotype has only a few counts. The chain uses TRBV7-2 and TRBJ2-2; 7 positions agree with TRBD1. The CDR3 sequence is 14 residues long. Trimming cost V 5 bases and J 5 bases; bases outside gene matches: 5. The germline V gene has CDR1 SGHTA and CDR2 FQGNSA. This CDR3 reads CASSKGQQTGELFF. The CDR3 coding sequence is TGTGCCAGCAGCAAGGGACAGCAAACCGGGGAGCTGTTTTTT.

The sample holds many counts of this clonotype. The J gene is TRBJ2-7, the V gene TRBV28; the D gene is possibly TRBD1 (6 bases). CDR1 MDHEN and CDR2 SYDVKM come from the germline V gene. V dropped 5 bases and J dropped 2 bases, with 10 bases sitting between them. This CDR3 is 13 amino acids long. The CDR3 here is CASSMTGPYEQYF. The CDR3 DNA sequence: TGTGCCAGCAGTATGACAGGTCCCTACGAGCAGTACTTC.

This clonotype was counted a few times. The chain employs TRBV20-1 and TRBJ1-5; D gene unclear. Between the trimmed V and J ends, which lost 3 bases and 3 bases, there was a span of 9 bases. The CDR3 covers 13 residues. CDR1 is DFQATT and CDR2 is SNEGSKA in the germline V gene (reference sequence). The CDR3 protein is CSASGEHNQPQHF. As DNA, the CDR3 is TGCAGTGCTAGTGGGGAGCACAATCAGCCCCAGCATTTT.

The gene calls are TRBV29-1 and TRBJ2-7; the match to TRBD2 covers 7 bases. Trimming took 6 bases from V and 3 from J; bases not matched to a gene: 5. Germline V gives CDR1 SQVTM, CDR2 ANQGSEA. The CDR3 is made up of 12 amino acids. The CDR3 DNA reads as TGCAGCGTAACGGGGGACTACTACGAGCAGTACTTC. As protein: CSVTGDYYEQYF.

The table lists this clonotype with many counts. The V and J genes are TRBV7-9 and TRBJ1-2, with D possibly TRBD1 on 5 matching bases. The CDR3 is made up of 16 amino acids. Per the germline V gene, CDR1 is SEHNR and CDR2 is FQNEAQ (reference sequence). V dropped 2 bases and J dropped 4 bases, with 17 bases sitting between them. The CDR3 DNA follows: TGTGCCAGCAGCTTAACCTACGGGGGACTCGGCTATGGCTACACCTTC. It yields the protein CASSLTYGGLGYGYTF.

This clonotype was seen more than once but under ten times. This chain joins TRBV5-1 and TRBJ1-2; 10 bases agree with TRBD1. The V gene end was trimmed by 3 bases and the J gene end by 6 bases; junction bases not matched to a gene: 8. The CDR3 is made up of 15 amino acids. CDR1 and CDR2 from the germline V gene are SGHRS and YFSETQ. In nucleotides, the CDR3 is TGCGCCAGCAGCTGGCAGTTGGGACAGGGGAATGGCTACACCTTC. Amino acids: CASSWQLGQGNGYTF.

This clonotype has a count of ten or more. The chain couples TRBV28 to TRBJ1-1; D is uncertain. This CDR3 is built from 15 residues. Germline V lookup: CDR1 MDHEN, CDR2 SYDVKM. V was pared by 6 bases and J by 3 bases, with 17 bases between. The CDR3 here is CASSSSGAKDTEAFF. For the CDR3, the DNA is TGTGCCAGCAGCTCCTCCGGAGCTAAGGACACTGAAGCTTTCTTT.

This clonotype has a count of ten or more. This sequence joins TRBV29-1 and TRBJ2-7; no firm D call. Germline CDR1 is SQVTM and CDR2 is ANQGSEA. The CDR3 sequence is 13 residues long. The V end lost 5 bases, the J end lost 5 bases, and 16 bases lay between the germline ends. CDR3 loop: CSVPALVGNEQYF. DNA of the CDR3: TGCAGCGTTCCAGCCCTTGTGGGTAACGAGCAGTACTTC.

The gene calls are TRBV9 and TRBJ2-1; 9 bases fit TRBD1. This CDR3 is 21 amino acids long. The V and J ends lost 3 bases and 5 bases, in that order; junction bases with no gene match: 24. The germline CDR1 and CDR2 sequences are SGDLS and YYNGEE. As DNA, the CDR3 is TGTGCCAGCAGCGCCAAGGAAACCGGGACAGGGTTTAATCGGGGTCACAATGAGCAGTTCTTC. Translation gives CASSAKETGTGFNRGHNEQFF.

This clonotype showed up just once. The chain combines TRBV25-1 with TRBJ2-7, with 9 bases identical to TRBD1. The ends lost 3 bases at V and 2 bases at J; junction bases unmatched: 5. Germline V gives CDR1 MGHDK, CDR2 SYGVNS. The CDR3 contains 15 residues. CDR3 sequence (DNA): TGTGCCAGCAGTGATATGGACAGGGGTACCTACGAGCAGTACTTC. Protein product: CASSDMDRGTYEQYF.

This clonotype showed up just a few times. The V gene is TRBV19, the J gene TRBJ1-5; D not resolved. Germline V CDR1 and CDR2: LNHDA, SQIVND (reference sequence). Trimming pared 7 bases from V and 0 bases from J, leaving 10 bases between. The CDR3 has 14 residues. CDR3 nucleotide sequence: TGTGCCAGTACCCCCTACGATAGCAATCAGCCCCAGCATTTT. Protein product: CASTPYDSNQPQHF.